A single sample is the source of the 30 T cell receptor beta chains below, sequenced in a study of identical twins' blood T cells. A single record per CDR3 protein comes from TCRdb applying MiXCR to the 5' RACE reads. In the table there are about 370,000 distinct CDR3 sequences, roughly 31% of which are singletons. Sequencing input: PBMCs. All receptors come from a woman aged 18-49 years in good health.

The CDR3 sequence is CAVTGGNQPQHF. The DNA for the CDR3 is TGTGCCGTTACGGGGGGCAATCAGCCCCAGCATTTT. The rearrangement joins TRBV19 to TRBJ1-5, with a tentative D call TRBD1 (5 bases). Germline V gives CDR1 LNHDA, CDR2 SQIVND (reference sequence). CDR3 size: 12 residues. The V and J ends lost 11 bases and 2 bases respectively, with 10 bases between them.

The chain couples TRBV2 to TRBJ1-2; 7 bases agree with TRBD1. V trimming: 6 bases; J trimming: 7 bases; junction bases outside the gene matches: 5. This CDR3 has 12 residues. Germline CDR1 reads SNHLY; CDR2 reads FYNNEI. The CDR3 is CASSQGESGYTF. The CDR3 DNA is TGTGCCAGCAGCCAGGGGGAAAGTGGCTACACCTTC.

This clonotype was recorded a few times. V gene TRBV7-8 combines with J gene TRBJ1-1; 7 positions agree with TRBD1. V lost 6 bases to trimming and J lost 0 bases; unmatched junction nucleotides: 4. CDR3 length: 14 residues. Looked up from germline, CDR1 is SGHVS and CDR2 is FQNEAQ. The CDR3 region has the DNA TGTGCCAGCAGAGCGACAGGGATGAACACTGAAGCTTTCTTT. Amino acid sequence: CASRATGMNTEAFF.

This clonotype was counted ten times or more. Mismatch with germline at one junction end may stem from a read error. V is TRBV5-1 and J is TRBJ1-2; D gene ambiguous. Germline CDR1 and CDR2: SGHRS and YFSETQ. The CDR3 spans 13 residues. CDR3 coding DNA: TGTGCCAGCAGTTTCTCCGGGGACTATGGCTACACCTTC. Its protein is CASSFSGDYGYTF.

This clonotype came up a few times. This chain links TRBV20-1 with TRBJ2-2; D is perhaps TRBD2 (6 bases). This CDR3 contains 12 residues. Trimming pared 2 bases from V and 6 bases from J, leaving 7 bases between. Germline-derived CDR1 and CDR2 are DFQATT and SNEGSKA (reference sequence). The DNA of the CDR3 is TGCAGTGCTAGAACTAGCCCCGGGGAGCTGTTTTTT. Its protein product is CSARTSPGELFF.

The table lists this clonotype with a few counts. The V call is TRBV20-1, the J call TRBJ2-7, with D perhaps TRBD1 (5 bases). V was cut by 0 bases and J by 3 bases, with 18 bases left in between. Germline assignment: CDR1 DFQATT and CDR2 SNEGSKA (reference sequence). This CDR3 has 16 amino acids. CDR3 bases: TGCAGTGCTAGAGACGGTGTAGGAGACAGTCTCTACGAGCAGTACTTC. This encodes CSARDGVGDSLYEQYF.

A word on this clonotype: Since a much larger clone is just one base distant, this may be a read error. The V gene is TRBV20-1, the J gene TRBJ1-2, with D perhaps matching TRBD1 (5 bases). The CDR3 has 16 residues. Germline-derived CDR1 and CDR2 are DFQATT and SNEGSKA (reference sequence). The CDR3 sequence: CSAGDIRGQVVYGYTF. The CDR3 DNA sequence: TGCAGTGCTGGAGATATTAGGGGCCAGGTGGTTTATGGCTACACCTTC.

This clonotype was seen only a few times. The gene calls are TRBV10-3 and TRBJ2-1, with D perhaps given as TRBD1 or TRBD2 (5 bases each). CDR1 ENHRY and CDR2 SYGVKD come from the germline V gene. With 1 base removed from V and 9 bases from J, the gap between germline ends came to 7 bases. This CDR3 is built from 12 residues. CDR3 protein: CAISEWDGEQFF. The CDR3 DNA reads TGTGCCATCAGTGAGTGGGACGGTGAGCAGTTCTTC.

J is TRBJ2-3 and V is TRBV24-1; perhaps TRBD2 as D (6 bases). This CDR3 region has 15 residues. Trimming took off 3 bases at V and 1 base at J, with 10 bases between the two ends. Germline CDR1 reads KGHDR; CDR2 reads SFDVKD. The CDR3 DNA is TGTGCCACCAGTGATGGGGGGTTTGGCACAGATACGCAGTATTTT. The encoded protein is CATSDGGFGTDTQYF.

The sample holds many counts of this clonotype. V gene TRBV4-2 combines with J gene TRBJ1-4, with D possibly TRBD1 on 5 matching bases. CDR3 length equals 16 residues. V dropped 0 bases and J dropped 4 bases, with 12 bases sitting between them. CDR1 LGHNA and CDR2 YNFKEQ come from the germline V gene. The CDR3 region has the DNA TGTGCCAGCAGCCAAGATCCGGGACGGCATAATGAAAAACTGTTTTTT. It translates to CASSQDPGRHNEKLFF.

The DNA of the CDR3 is TGCAGTGCTCAGACGGCTGTAACAATGAATACGCAGTATTTT. Translation gives CSAQTAVTMNTQYF. The rearrangement uses TRBV20-1 and TRBJ2-3; D is unresolved. Germline lookup yields CDR1 DFQATT and CDR2 SNEGSKA (reference sequence). CDR3 length equals 14 residues. V dropped 5 bases and J dropped 7 bases, with 19 bases sitting between them.

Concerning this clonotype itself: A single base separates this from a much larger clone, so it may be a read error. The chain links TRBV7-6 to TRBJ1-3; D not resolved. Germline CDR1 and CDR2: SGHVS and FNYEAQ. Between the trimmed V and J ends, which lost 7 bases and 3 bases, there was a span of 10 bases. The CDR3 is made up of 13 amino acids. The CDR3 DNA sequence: TGTGCCAGCAATTCCCGGAGTGGAAACACCATATATTTT. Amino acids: CASNSRSGNTIYF.

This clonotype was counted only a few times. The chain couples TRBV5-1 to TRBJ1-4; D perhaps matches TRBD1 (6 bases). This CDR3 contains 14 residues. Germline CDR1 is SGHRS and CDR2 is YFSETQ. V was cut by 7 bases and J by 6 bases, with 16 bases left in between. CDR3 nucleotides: TGCGCCAGCCGACGCACAGGGCGAGATGAAAAACTGTTTTTT. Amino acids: CASRRTGRDEKLFF.

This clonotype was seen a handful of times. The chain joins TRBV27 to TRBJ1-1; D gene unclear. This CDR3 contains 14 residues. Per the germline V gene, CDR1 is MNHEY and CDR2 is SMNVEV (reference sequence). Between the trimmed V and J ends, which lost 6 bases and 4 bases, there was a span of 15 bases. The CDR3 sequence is CASRVIFGGTEAFF. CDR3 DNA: TGTGCCAGCAGGGTGATATTCGGCGGCACTGAAGCTTTCTTT.

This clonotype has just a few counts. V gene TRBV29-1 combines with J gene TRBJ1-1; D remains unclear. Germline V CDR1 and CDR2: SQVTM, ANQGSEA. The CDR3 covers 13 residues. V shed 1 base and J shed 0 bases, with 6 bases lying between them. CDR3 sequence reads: CSVEGHLNTEAFF. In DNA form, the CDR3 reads TGCAGCGTTGAAGGACACCTGAACACTGAAGCTTTCTTT.

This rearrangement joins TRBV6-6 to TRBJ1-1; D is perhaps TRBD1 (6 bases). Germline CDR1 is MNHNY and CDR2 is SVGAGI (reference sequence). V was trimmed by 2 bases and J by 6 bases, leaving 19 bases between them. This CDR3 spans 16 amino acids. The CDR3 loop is CASSYRGSTAISEAFF. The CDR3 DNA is TGTGCCAGCAGTTACAGGGGGTCGACGGCTATCTCTGAAGCTTTCTTT.

The CDR3 loop is CASSSRDIATEAFF. CDR3 DNA sequence: TGTGCCAGCAGCTCCCGTGACATAGCCACTGAAGCTTTCTTT. V gene TRBV7-2 combines with J gene TRBJ1-1; D gene unclear. The CDR3 runs 14 residues. CDR1 and CDR2 (germline): SGHTA, FQGNSA. With 4 bases removed from V and 4 bases from J, the gap between germline ends came to 13 bases.

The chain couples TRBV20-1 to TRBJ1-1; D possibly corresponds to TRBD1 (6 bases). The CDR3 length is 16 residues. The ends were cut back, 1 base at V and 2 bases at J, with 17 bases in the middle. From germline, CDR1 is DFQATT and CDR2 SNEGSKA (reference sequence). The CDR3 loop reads CSARGGHKPINTEAFF. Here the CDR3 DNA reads TGCAGTGCTAGAGGGGGACACAAGCCCATTAACACTGAAGCTTTCTTT.

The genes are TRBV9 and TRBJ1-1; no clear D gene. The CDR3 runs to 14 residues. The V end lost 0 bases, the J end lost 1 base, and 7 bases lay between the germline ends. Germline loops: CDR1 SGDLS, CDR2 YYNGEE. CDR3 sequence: CASSVGSKNTEAFF. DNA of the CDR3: TGTGCCAGCAGCGTAGGTTCGAAGAACACTGAAGCTTTCTTT.

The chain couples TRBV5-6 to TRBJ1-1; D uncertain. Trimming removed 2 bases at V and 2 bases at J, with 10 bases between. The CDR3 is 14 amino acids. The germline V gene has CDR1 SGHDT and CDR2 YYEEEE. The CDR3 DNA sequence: TGTGCCAGCAGCTTATCCCTTAGCAACACTGAAGCTTTCTTT. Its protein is CASSLSLSNTEAFF.

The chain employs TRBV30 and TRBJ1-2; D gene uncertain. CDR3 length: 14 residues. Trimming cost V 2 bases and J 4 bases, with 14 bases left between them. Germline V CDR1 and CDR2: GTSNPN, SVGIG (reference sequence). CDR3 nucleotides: TGTGCCTGGAGTCGCGGCAGAATATTCTATGGCTACACCTTC. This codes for CAWSRGRIFYGYTF. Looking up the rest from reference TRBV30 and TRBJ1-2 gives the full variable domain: SQTIHQWPATLVQPVGSPLSLECTVEGTSNPNLYWYRQAAGRGLQLLFYSVGIGQISSEVPQNLSASRPQDRQFILSSKKLLLSDSGFYLCAWSRGRIFYGYTFGSGTRLTVV.

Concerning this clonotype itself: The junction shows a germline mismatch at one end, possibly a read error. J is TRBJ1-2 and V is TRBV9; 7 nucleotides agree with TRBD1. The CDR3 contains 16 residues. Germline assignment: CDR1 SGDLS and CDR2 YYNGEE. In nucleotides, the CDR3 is TGTGTCAGCAGCGTAGCATCAGCCGGGGACAGCTATGGCTACACCTTC. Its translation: CVSSVASAGDSYGYTF. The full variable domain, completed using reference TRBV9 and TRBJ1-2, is DSGVTQTPKHLITATGQRVTLRCSPRSGDLSVYWYQQSLDQGLQFLIQYYNGEERAKGNILERFSAQQFPDLHSELNLSSLELGDSALYFCVSSVASAGDSYGYTFGSGTRLTVV.

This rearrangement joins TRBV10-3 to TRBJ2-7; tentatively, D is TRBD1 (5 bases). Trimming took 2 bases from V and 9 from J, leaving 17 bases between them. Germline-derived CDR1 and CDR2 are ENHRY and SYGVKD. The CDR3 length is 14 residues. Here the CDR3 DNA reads TGTGCCATCAGTGAGGGGGCGGCCCAGACTGGGCAGTACTTC. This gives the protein CAISEGAAQTGQYF.

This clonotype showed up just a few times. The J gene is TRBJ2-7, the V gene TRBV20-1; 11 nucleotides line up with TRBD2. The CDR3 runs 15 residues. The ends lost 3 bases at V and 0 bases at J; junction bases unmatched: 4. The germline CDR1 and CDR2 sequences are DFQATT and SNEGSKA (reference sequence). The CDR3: CSARGTSGLSYEQYF. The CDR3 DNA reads TGCAGTGCTAGGGGGACTAGCGGCCTCTCCTACGAGCAGTACTTC.

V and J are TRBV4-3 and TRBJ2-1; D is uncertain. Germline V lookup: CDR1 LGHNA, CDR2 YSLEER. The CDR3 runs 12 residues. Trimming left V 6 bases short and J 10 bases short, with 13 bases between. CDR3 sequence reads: CASSRDRGEQFF. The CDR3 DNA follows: TGCGCCAGCAGTCGAGATCGTGGGGAGCAGTTCTTC.

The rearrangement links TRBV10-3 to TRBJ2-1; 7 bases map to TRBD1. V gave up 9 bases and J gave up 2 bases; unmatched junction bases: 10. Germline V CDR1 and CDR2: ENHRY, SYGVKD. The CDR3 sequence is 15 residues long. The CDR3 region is CAMDLRDRTYNEQFF. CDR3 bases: TGTGCCATGGACCTCCGGGACAGAACCTACAATGAGCAGTTCTTC.

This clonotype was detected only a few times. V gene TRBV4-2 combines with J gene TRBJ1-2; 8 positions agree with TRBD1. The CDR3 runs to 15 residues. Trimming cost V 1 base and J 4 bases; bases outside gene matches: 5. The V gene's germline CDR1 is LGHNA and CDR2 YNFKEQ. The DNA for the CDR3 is TGTGCCAGCAGCCAAGTACAGGGGGGGGCCTATGGCTACACCTTC. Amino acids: CASSQVQGGAYGYTF.

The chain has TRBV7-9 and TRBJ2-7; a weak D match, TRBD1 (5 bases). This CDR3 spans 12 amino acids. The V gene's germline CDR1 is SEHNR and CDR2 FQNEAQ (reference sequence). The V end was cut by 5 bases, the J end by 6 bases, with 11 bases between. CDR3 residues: CASSADSCEQYF. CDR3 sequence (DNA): TGTGCCAGCAGCGCAGACAGCTGCGAGCAGTACTTC.

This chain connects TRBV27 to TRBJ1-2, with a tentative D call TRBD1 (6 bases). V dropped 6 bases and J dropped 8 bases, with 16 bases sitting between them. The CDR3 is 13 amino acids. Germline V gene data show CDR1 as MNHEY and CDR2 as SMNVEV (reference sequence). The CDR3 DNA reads TGTGCCAGCAGCCCGGCCGGGACACACGGCTACACCTTC. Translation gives CASSPAGTHGYTF.

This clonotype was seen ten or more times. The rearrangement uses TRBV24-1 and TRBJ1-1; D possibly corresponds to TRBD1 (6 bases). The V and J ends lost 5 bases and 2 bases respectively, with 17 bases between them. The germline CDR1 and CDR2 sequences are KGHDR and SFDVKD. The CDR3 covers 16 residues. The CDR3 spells CATSVAGRDTNTEAFF. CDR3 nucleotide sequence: TGTGCCACCAGTGTCGCCGGTAGGGACACCAACACTGAAGCTTTCTTT.